The 16 T cell receptor beta chains below all came from one sample that was sequenced in a study of STAT5B mutations in CD4+ large granular lymphocyte leukemia. The method was immunoSEQ multiplex PCR; TCRdb's version includes in-frame clones alone and lacks a portion of them. Here the sample spans around 10,000 clones, roughly 80% being singletons. The source material was PBMCs. These receptor sequences come from a man aged 60 to 75 with CD4+ T-cell large granular lymphocyte leukemia.

This CDR3 is CASSLYSSYNEQFF. DNA of the CDR3: TGTGCCAGCAGCTTGTACAGTTCCTACAATGAGCAGTTCTTC. The rearrangement links TRBV5-5 to TRBJ2-1; D unclear. In germline, CDR1 is SGHKS, CDR2 YYEKEE (reference sequence). This CDR3 has 14 residues. V was pared by 1 base and J by 1 base, with 6 bases between.

J is TRBJ2-1 and V is TRBV4-3, with 8 nucleotides matching TRBD2. This CDR3 contains 15 residues. Germline V gene lookup returns CDR1 LGHNA and CDR2 YSLEER. The V gene end was trimmed by 2 bases and the J gene end by 0 bases; junction bases not matched to a gene: 0. Here the CDR3 reads CASSQTSGSYNEQFF. The CDR3 DNA sequence: TGCGCCAGCAGCCAAACTAGCGGCTCCTACAATGAGCAGTTCTTC.

The CDR3: CATSRGQLHYGYTF. CDR3 bases: TGTGCCACCAGCAGAGGGCAACTGCACTATGGCTACACCTTC. The rearrangement joins TRBV15 to TRBJ1-2; D ambiguous. Germline lookup yields CDR1 LNHNV and CDR2 YYDKDF (reference sequence). The CDR3 loop spans 14 amino acids. Trimming pared 1 base from V and 3 bases from J, leaving 9 bases between.

The chain combines TRBV7-9 with TRBJ2-7; D not certain. CDR3 size: 15 residues. Germline CDR1 is SEHNR and CDR2 is FQNEAQ (reference sequence). V lost 4 bases to trimming and J lost 3 bases, with 16 bases between them. The CDR3 DNA sequence: TGTGCCAGCAGCTCCACCGACATATCATACTACGAGCAGTACTTC. Encoded protein: CASSSTDISYYEQYF.

This clone was counted once. V usage is TRBV4-3 and J usage is TRBJ2-7; D not resolved. Germline CDR1 and CDR2: LGHNA and YSLEER. Trimming shortened V by 0 bases and J by 3 bases, and 6 bases separated the two germline ends. CDR3 length equals 13 residues. The CDR3 sequence is CASSQDRYYEQYF. The CDR3 bases are TGCGCCAGCAGCCAAGATCGGTACTACGAGCAGTACTTC.

This clone occurred once. This chain connects TRBV11-3 to TRBJ2-7, with D perhaps matching TRBD1 or TRBD2 (5 bases each). Germline V gene lookup returns CDR1 SGHNT and CDR2 YENEEA. This CDR3 is 20 amino acids long. V was trimmed by 7 bases and J by 0 bases, leaving 31 bases between them. The chain's CDR3 is CASTTRRQGSDSQSSYEQYF. CDR3 coding DNA: TGTGCCAGCACCACCAGGAGGCAGGGCTCCGATTCTCAAAGCTCCTACGAGCAGTACTTC.

CDR3 coding DNA: TGTGCCAGCAGTTCCCCCGAGACAGGGGGAAATGGCTACACCTTC. Protein product: CASSSPETGGNGYTF. The rearrangement links TRBV6-6 to TRBJ1-2, with TRBD1 matching over 9 bases. V was clipped by 4 bases and J by 6 bases; unmatched bases: 9. The CDR3 totals 15 residues. Germline CDR1 and CDR2: MNHNY and SVGAGI (reference sequence).

This sequence joins TRBV28 and TRBJ2-1, with 11 bases identical to TRBD2. V lost 7 bases and J lost 2; bases outside the gene matches: 16. The CDR3 extends over 19 amino acids. Germline V gene sequence: CDR1 MDHEN, CDR2 SYDVKM. This chain's CDR3 is CASTYLASGRNVAYNEQFF. In DNA form, the CDR3 reads TGTGCCAGCACGTACCTGGCTAGCGGGAGGAATGTAGCCTACAATGAGCAGTTCTTC.

The chain links TRBV5-1 to TRBJ1-1; D remains unclear. CDR1 is SGHRS, CDR2 YFSETQ, per germline. With 1 base removed from V and 4 bases from J, the gap between germline ends came to 14 bases. CDR3 length: 15 residues. CDR3 loop: CASSLKMGETTEAFF. Written as DNA, the CDR3 is TGCGCCAGCAGCTTGAAAATGGGCGAAACCACTGAAGCTTTCTTT.

The chain couples TRBV28 to TRBJ2-4; TRBD2 is a possible D gene (5 bases). This CDR3 is built from 15 residues. V lost 3 bases to trimming and J lost 2 bases, with 11 bases between them. Germline CDR1 MDHEN, CDR2 SYDVKM. The CDR3 reads CASSFPGISKNIQYF. The CDR3, as DNA: TGTGCCAGCAGTTTCCCCGGGATCTCCAAAAACATTCAGTACTTC.

This chain connects TRBV7-2 to TRBJ1-1, with no clear D. Germline CDR1 SGHTA, CDR2 FQGNSA. This CDR3 is built from 13 residues. V lost 6 bases and J 4 bases, leaving 12 bases between the germline ends. CDR3 residues: CASSRPGVTEAFF. Written as DNA, the CDR3 is TGTGCCAGCAGTCGCCCCGGAGTCACTGAAGCTTTCTTT.

The chain has TRBV7-2 and TRBJ2-2; 8 nucleotides align to TRBD1. The J segment lost 2 bases and the V segment lost 3 bases, leaving 5 bases of the junction unmatched. Germline V lookup: CDR1 SGHTA, CDR2 FQGNSA. This CDR3 is 16 amino acids long. The CDR3 bases are TGTGCCAGCAGCTTGGCCGGACAGGGAAACACCGGGGAGCTGTTTTTT. Protein product: CASSLAGQGNTGELFF.

V and J are TRBV29-1 and TRBJ2-1; tentative D call: TRBD2 (5 bases). Germline CDR1 SQVTM, CDR2 ANQGSEA. CDR3 length equals 16 residues. The ends were cut back, 6 bases at V and 4 bases at J, with 22 bases in the middle. The DNA for the CDR3 is TGCAGCGTGGCCCTGGATCCGAGTCGGGGTTACAATGAGCAGTTCTTC. Translation gives CSVALDPSRGYNEQFF.

The chain employs TRBV25-1 and TRBJ2-4; 9 nucleotides line up with TRBD1. V lost 4 bases to trimming and J lost 0 bases; unmatched junction nucleotides: 4. The CDR3 is 16 amino acids. Germline CDR1 is MGHDK and CDR2 is SYGVNS. The CDR3 spells CASSGQGVLAKNIQYF. The CDR3 nucleotides are TGTGCCAGCAGTGGACAGGGGGTTTTAGCCAAAAACATTCAGTACTTC.

This clone was detected a few times. The chain is built from TRBV6-6 and TRBJ2-5, with 8 nucleotides matching TRBD2. The CDR3 length is 15 residues. Germline V gene lookup returns CDR1 MNHNY and CDR2 SVGAGI (reference sequence). The trim removed 0 bases at V and 1 base at J, leaving 1 base unmatched. This CDR3 is CASSYSLAGQETQYF. CDR3 DNA sequence: TGTGCCAGCAGTTACTCGCTAGCGGGCCAAGAGACCCAGTACTTC.

This clone has just a few counts. The chain couples TRBV5-4 to TRBJ2-7; D might be TRBD2 (6 bases). The CDR3 contains 14 residues. Germline CDR1 is SGHNT and CDR2 is YYREEE (reference sequence). Trimming took 4 bases from V and 3 from J, leaving 14 bases between them. CDR3 protein: CASSRVEGVYEQYF. CDR3 in DNA: TGTGCCAGCAGCCGAGTGGAGGGAGTCTACGAGCAGTACTTC.